These 22 T cell receptor beta chains share one sample of origin, sequenced in a study of T cells in Graves' hyperthyroidism and ophthalmopathy. RNA transcripts served as the template for amplifying TCR beta CDR3 regions. A first-round RT-PCR of the TCR CDR3 used the HTBI primer set. MiXCR, applied by TCRdb to the multiplex PCR reads, yields one record per CDR3 protein. The sample lists about 300,000 distinct CDR3 sequences; roughly 19% were seen once. The sequenced material came from blood. The receptors come from a middle-aged man with Graves' ophthalmopathy.

The rearrangement links TRBV11-2 to TRBJ2-1; 8 nucleotides line up with TRBD1. Germline CDR1 is SGHAT and CDR2 is FQNNGV. J was trimmed by 5 bases and V by 4 bases; bases with no gene match: 7. This CDR3 comprises 15 residues. In DNA form, the CDR3 reads TGTGCCAGCAGCTCCTGGACAGGGAATAACAATGAGCAGTTCTTC. Its protein product is CASSSWTGNNNEQFF.

The V gene is TRBV5-1, the J gene TRBJ2-1; D perhaps matches TRBD1 (6 bases). Looked up from germline, CDR1 is SGHRS and CDR2 is YFSETQ. The length of the CDR3 is 14 residues. V was shortened by 3 bases and J by 8 bases, with 15 bases between the two germline ends. The CDR3 nucleotides are TGCGCCAGCAGCTCGGACAGTGTCCGGTATGAGCAGTTCTTC. Residues: CASSSDSVRYEQFF. The variable domain in full, with the rest retrieved from reference TRBV5-1 and TRBJ2-1, is KAGVTQTPRYLIKTRGQQVTLSCSPISGHRSVSWYQQTPGQGLQFLFEYFSETQRNKGNFPGRFSGRQFSNSRSEMNVSTLELGDSALYLCASSSDSVRYEQFFGPGTRLTVL.

V is TRBV11-2 and J is TRBJ1-1; TRBD1 matches at 8 bases. The CDR3 is 15 residues long. The V gene end was trimmed by 5 bases and the J gene end by 5 bases; junction bases not matched to a gene: 10. Germline CDR1 and CDR2: SGHAT and FQNNGV. CDR3 DNA: TGTGCCAGCAGCCTACATGGAGGACAGGGAACTGAAGCTTTCTTT. Amino acids: CASSLHGGQGTEAFF.

This chain links TRBV9 with TRBJ2-1; 11 positions agree with TRBD2. Trimming at V came to 0 bases and at J to 10 bases, leaving 12 bases not matched to a gene. The germline V gene has CDR1 SGDLS and CDR2 YYNGEE. The CDR3 runs 17 residues. The CDR3 DNA is TGTGCCAGCAGCGTAGACGGGCGTTTAGCGGGAGGGGGGGAGCAGTTCTTC. Translating gives CASSVDGRLAGGGEQFF. Combining the CDR3 with reference TRBV9 and TRBJ2-1 gives the whole variable domain DSGVTQTPKHLITATGQRVTLRCSPRSGDLSVYWYQQSLDQGLQFLIQYYNGEERAKGNILERFSAQQFPDLHSELNLSSLELGDSALYFCASSVDGRLAGGGEQFFGPGTRLTVL.

This chain links TRBV12-3 or TRBV12-4 with TRBJ2-1; 10 positions agree with TRBD2. The CDR3 sequence is 14 residues long. Trimming removed 5 bases from V and 6 bases from J; junction bases left unmatched: 4. The CDR3 DNA follows: TGTGCCAGCAGTCTCCTAGCGGGGGTCAATGAGCAGTTCTTC. Protein: CASSLLAGVNEQFF.

This clonotype was recorded at least ten times. The genes are TRBV7-9 and TRBJ2-1; D is possibly TRBD1 or TRBD2 (6 bases each). Trimming pared 5 bases from V and 4 bases from J, leaving 15 bases between. Germline CDR1 SEHNR, CDR2 FQNEAQ (reference sequence). The CDR3 is made up of 15 amino acids. CDR3 sequence: CASSRGGGVYNEQFF. The CDR3 nucleotides are TGTGCCAGCAGCCGAGGGGGAGGCGTATACAATGAGCAGTTCTTC.

CDR3 bases: TGTGCCAGCAGCCAAGCCAAACAGGGGACGGGCTACACCTTC. Its protein is CASSQAKQGTGYTF. The gene calls are TRBV3-1 and TRBJ1-2; TRBD1 matches at 7 bases. The CDR3 is 14 amino acids. Trimming cost V 1 base and J 8 bases; bases outside gene matches: 7. Germline V gives CDR1 LGHDT, CDR2 YNNKEL (reference sequence).

Many counts were recorded for this clonotype. One end of the junction varies from germline; a read error may be responsible. The V call is TRBV20-1, the J call TRBJ1-2; D is unclear. Germline values: CDR1 DFQATT, CDR2 SNEGSKA (reference sequence). The CDR3 has 15 residues. CDR3 nucleotides: TGCAGTGCCAGAGGTTCAGAAAACCTTAACTATGGCTACACCTTC. Translation gives CSARGSENLNYGYTF.

In the case of this clonotype: No conserved phenylalanine or tryptophan is present at the end of the CDR3, so a read error is the likely explanation. The V gene is TRBV6-1, the J gene TRBJ2-3; 7 nucleotides align to TRBD1. Germline V lookup: CDR1 MNHNS, CDR2 SASEGT. The CDR3 is 13 amino acids. V was pared by 5 bases and J by 3 bases, with 2 bases of the junction left unmatched. In nucleotides, the CDR3 is TGTGCCAGCAGTATCAGGGGGACAGATACGCAGTATTCT. It codes for CASSIRGTDTQYS.

Ten or more counts support this clonotype. The V gene is TRBV7-8, the J gene TRBJ2-4; possible D gene TRBD1, 5 bases. Trimming left V 1 base short and J 6 bases short, with 13 bases between. Per the germline V gene, CDR1 is SGHVS and CDR2 is FQNEAQ. This CDR3 has 15 residues. The CDR3 nucleotides read TGTGCCAGCAGCTTAGGGGGCCAAGAGGCAAACATTCAGTACTTC. Residues: CASSLGGQEANIQYF.

In the case of this clonotype: The germline gene is not matched at one end of the junction; a read error may be the cause. This chain uses TRBV6-1 with TRBJ1-1; D uncertain. Germline V gives CDR1 MNHNS, CDR2 SASEGT. This CDR3 is built from 14 residues. In nucleotides, the CDR3 is TGTGCCAGCAGTTCCCCTGGAGCGAACGCTGAAGCTTTCTTT. It codes for CASSSPGANAEAFF.

This clonotype showed up many times. The genes are TRBV28 and TRBJ1-1, with TRBD1 as a possible D gene (5 bases). The germline V gene encodes CDR1 MDHEN and CDR2 SYDVKM. The CDR3 length is 14 residues. With 5 bases removed from V and 4 bases from J, the gap between germline ends came to 14 bases. The CDR3 DNA follows: TGTGCCAGCAGTCCGACAGTAACAAGCACTGAAGCTTTCTTT. Its translation is CASSPTVTSTEAFF.

In this sample, this clonotype turned up many times. V is TRBV14 and J is TRBJ1-5; 7 nucleotides align to TRBD1. Germline CDR1 is SGHDN and CDR2 is FVKESK. This CDR3 has 18 amino acids. The V and J ends lost 0 bases and 3 bases, in that order; junction bases with no gene match: 11. The DNA for the CDR3 is TGTGCCAGCAGCCAAGAAATTATCACGACAGGGTTCAATCAGCCCCAGCATTTT. Its translation is CASSQEIITTGFNQPQHF.

V and J are TRBV20-1 and TRBJ2-7; no definite D call. Trimming took 0 bases from V and 2 from J, leaving 8 bases between them. Germline lookup yields CDR1 DFQATT and CDR2 SNEGSKA (reference sequence). The CDR3 length is 13 residues. The CDR3 coding sequence is TGCAGTGCTAGAGATGCAAGAGCCTACGAGCAGTACTTC. This translates into CSARDARAYEQYF.

In this sample, this clonotype turned up a few times. The chain joins TRBV5-1 to TRBJ2-5, with TRBD2 matching 9 bases. This CDR3 contains 15 residues. The J segment lost 5 bases and the V segment lost 2 bases, leaving 7 bases of the junction unmatched. CDR1 is SGHRS and CDR2 is YFSETQ in the germline V gene. The CDR3 loop is CASSFLSSGVETQYF. For the CDR3, the DNA is TGCGCCAGCAGCTTTTTGTCTAGCGGGGTCGAGACCCAGTACTTC.

The chain uses TRBV19 and TRBJ2-7; D may be TRBD2 (6 bases). The V gene lost 5 bases and the J gene lost 3 bases, with 20 bases spanning the gap. The CDR3 length is 16 residues. Per the germline V gene, CDR1 is LNHDA and CDR2 is SQIVND (reference sequence). The CDR3 here is CASSRREEAYYYEQYF. The CDR3, as DNA: TGTGCCAGTAGTCGCAGGGAGGAGGCCTACTACTACGAGCAGTACTTC.

The gene calls are TRBV10-3 and TRBJ2-1; 13 bases agree with TRBD2. The CDR3 contains 14 residues. The V and J ends lost 10 bases and 8 bases, in that order; junction bases with no gene match: 8. Germline values: CDR1 ENHRY, CDR2 SYGVKD. The CDR3 spells CASLGLAGKDEQFF. Written as DNA, the CDR3 is TGTGCCAGCCTGGGACTAGCGGGAAAGGATGAGCAGTTCTTC.

This clonotype was counted many times. This chain links TRBV3-1 with TRBJ2-2, with D perhaps matching TRBD1 or TRBD2 (5 bases each). This CDR3 is built from 13 residues. V lost 1 base to trimming and J lost 9 bases, with 9 bases between them. Germline-derived CDR1 and CDR2 are LGHDT and YNNKEL (reference sequence). The CDR3 DNA sequence: TGTGCCAGCAGCCAAGGGGGGTCTCGGGAGCTGTTTTTT. It encodes CASSQGGSRELFF.

This rearrangement joins TRBV11-2 to TRBJ2-5; possibly TRBD1 for D (6 bases). The CDR3 consists of 15 residues. Germline assignment: CDR1 SGHAT and CDR2 FQNNGV. V shed 0 bases and J shed 2 bases, with 10 bases lying between them. The CDR3 DNA reads as TGTGCCAGCAGCTTAGATGCAGGGGCTCAAGAGACCCAGTACTTC. It yields the protein CASSLDAGAQETQYF.

A single count supports this clonotype. This chain connects TRBV11-2 to TRBJ1-1; D not resolved. Trimming stripped 5 bases from V and 4 bases from J, with 14 bases between. CDR3 length equals 14 residues. Germline assignment: CDR1 SGHAT and CDR2 FQNNGV. CDR3 DNA: TGTGCCAGCAGCCAAGGCCCGACCTTCACTGAAGCTTTCTTT. Its protein is CASSQGPTFTEAFF.

In this sample, this clonotype turned up many times. The rearrangement uses TRBV30 and TRBJ2-5; 8 bases map to TRBD1. The CDR3 spans 14 residues. Unmatched junction bases numbered 1, after V lost 0 bases and J lost 1 base. Per germline, CDR1 GTSNPN and CDR2 SVGIG (reference sequence). The CDR3 loop is CAWSVTGGQETQYF. The CDR3 nucleotides read TGTGCCTGGAGTGTAACAGGGGGCCAAGAGACCCAGTACTTC.

Many counts were recorded for this clonotype. CDR3 nucleotides: TGTGCCAGCAGCCAGCCGACGGCGGAGACCCAGTACTTC. This translates into CASSQPTAETQYF. The rearrangement joins TRBV11-2 to TRBJ2-5; D call uncertain. Looked up from germline, CDR1 is SGHAT and CDR2 is FQNNGV. This CDR3 has 13 residues. V dropped 5 bases and J dropped 5 bases, with 12 bases sitting between them.